This TCR beta chain was sequenced for a study of cytomegalovirus exposure and HLA in healthy donors (dated by TCRdb to about 2017). The study in broad terms: An earlier analysis of 587 of the donors reported roughly 300 Gb of sequence data and approximately 110 million unique TCR beta sequences from roughly 200 million T cells. Donor age, sex, ethnicity and CMV serostatus were collected together with the repertoire data. To predict cytomegalovirus infection status, the study combined high-throughput TCR immunosequencing, statistical association of individual TCRs with disease status, and machine learning. Among 398 genotyped donors of the cohort, an average of around 240,000 unique TCR beta nucleotide sequences were sequenced per donor, roughly 18% of them non-productive. HLA typing included class I and class II loci at four-digit resolution. An earlier analysis of 500 to 750 of the donors applied high-throughput TCR beta sequencing to assess whether each TCR beta V gene segment acted as functional or pseudogenic. The study was designed to test whether signatures of past pathogen exposure could be identified by cataloging public T cell receptors. The number of typed donors differed by locus: about 620-640 for A, B, C, DRB1 and DQB1; 500 to 550 for DQA1; 606 for DPA1; and about 450 for DPB1. Using immunosequencing, the study profiled T cell repertoires from fewer than 850 subjects and related those repertoires to cytomegalovirus serostatus. In the later analysis, no new phenotypic data were used to find candidate immune exposures; instead, reliance was placed on TCR beta sequences and their occurrence across donors. Among the roughly 400 genotyped donors, approximately 76% belonged to the genetic ancestry cluster associated with self-reported Caucasian donors. A later analysis re-examined previously published TCR beta repertoires from about 670 donors and added high-resolution HLA genotyping to investigate patterns of TCR occurrence. Because of strong linkage in the cohort, roughly five DR-DQ haplotypes were treated as single units for association and clustering. Besides the first cohort of approximately 710 subjects, a separate validation cohort made up of 120 different subjects was used. In a later genetic analysis, genome-wide SNP genotypes for about 55% of the roughly 670 donors were used, and that subset was treated as a discovery cohort. Roughly 310 gigabases of sequencing data and 70 million to 85 million unique TCR sequences were included in an early release covering roughly 600 HLA-typed donors. Every discovery cohort repertoire had been produced on one sequencing platform.

Libraries were prepared through the immunoSEQ multiplex PCR assay. For the multiplex PCR, a mixture combining 60 forward primers for TCR Vbeta segments and 13 reverse primers for TCR Jbeta segments was used. A multiplex PCR assay on genomic DNA amplified the CDR3 region of rearranged TCR beta genes. The Illumina HiSeq System was used to sequence the amplified TCR beta libraries as 87-base-pair reads. The paper's data handling went like this. In a later analysis, tens of millions of unique TCR beta chains were counted across the approximately 620 repertoires, and approximately 11 million of these chains were shared by at least two donors. Raw reads were error-corrected and collapsed into unique sequences by a nearest-neighbor algorithm in which closely related sequences were merged to remove PCR and sequencing errors. Alignment of CDR3 sequences to IMGT reference sequences was used to assign V, D and J gene segments. For a sequence to be retained, a match of at least six nucleotides to both a V gene segment and a J gene segment was required. Rearrangements were classified as productive when the CDR3 lacked stop codons and remained in frame with V and J, and all other rearrangements were classified as non-productive. CDR3 was defined according to IMGT convention as the region running from the second conserved V-encoded cysteine to the conserved J-encoded phenylalanine. Sequences without an unambiguous match to a single V gene segment were excluded from the earlier analysis of a few hundred of the donors. In an earlier analysis of roughly 600 of the donors, a V segment was called functional when productive rearrangements were above 56.7%, and segregating when the standard deviation between donors exceeded 5%. A statistical classification framework was built to diagnose cytomegalovirus status from the catalog of TCR beta chain sequences. V and J gene assignment, in a later analysis, came from comparing TCR nucleotide sequences with IMGT/GENE-DB human TR gene sequences. In a later analysis, CDR3 sequences and most-parsimonious VDJ recombination scenarios were assigned using the TCRdist pipeline. In a later analysis, each TCR beta chain was defined by its CDR3 amino acid sequence together with its V-gene family, and reads without a unique V-gene family were excluded. As a way to deal with suspected cross-contamination and a sequencing artifact, a later analysis dropped roughly 600 nucleotide sequences that were highly shared and had low generation probability. In a later analysis, a clonal expansion index for each public chain was calculated from normalized within-repertoire ranks of inferred template counts. In a later analysis, generation probabilities were computed using a VDJ recombination model fitted to out-of-frame rearrangements, and the results were checked against IGoR. Hypergeometric tests were used in a later analysis to score TCR-TCR, TCR-HLA and TCR-CMV co-occurrence, with a repertoire-size bias correction applied to the TCR pairs. False discovery rates were estimated in a later analysis by permuting HLA or CMV assignments 20 times. A later analysis grouped co-occurring TCRs with DBSCAN, adding TCRdist sequence similarity when clustering within HLA-allele-positive subsets. Repertoires with fewer than 30,000 or more than 120,000 public chains were left out of co-occurrence clustering, as were five repertoires with anomalous nucleotide sharing. As stored in TCRdb, this immuneACCESS dataset retains in-frame rearrangements with V and J assigned. A fraction of the clones does not appear; measured against another copy, unresolved V genes explain less than half of the discrepancy, and the remainder lacks a known reason. V and J calls and clone size come straight from that table; D and trimming were deduced from the DNA. The sample table lists 150,000 to 200,000 clones, roughly 79% of them with a count of one. The ten largest clones capture roughly 1.6% of the sample.

As for this clone: The antigen it binds to is not known. Per-base qualities were not stored, and no clone one base away is much larger.

Here is what the overall study found, with its caveats: In the study, 150 to 200 TCR beta chains were listed as associated with cytomegalovirus. A cluster of highly shared sequence variants was judged likely to represent a technical artifact of the sequencing pipeline. Because counts were too low, 15 to 20 rarely observed V segments, including chromosome 9 orphons, were excluded from the earlier analysis of several hundred of the donors. It was suggested by the authors that the approach could potentially be generalized to other disease states and immunological phenotypes. Some IMGT-functional V segments, including TRBV6-2 and TRBV6-3, could not be told apart with the 87-base-pair reads, so those segments were excluded. In a later analysis, HLA-associated TCR beta chains were found to be more clonally expanded and to have lower generation probabilities than equally common non-associated chains. A further reported finding was that TCR beta sequences accurately predicted the HLA-A and HLA-B alleles for most subjects in the first cohort. Most TCR sequences were observed very rarely across donors, whereas some public TCRs were present in many individuals. The classifier was reported to diagnose cytomegalovirus status with high specificity and sensitivity in both the original cohort and the validation cohort. In this cohort, only TCR beta chains were sequenced, and detectable features were limited by the absence of alpha or paired-chain data. According to a later analysis, parvovirus B19, influenza, CMV and Epstein-Barr virus appeared linked to several top co-occurrence clusters. According to a later analysis, TCR association rates differed among HLA loci, with DRB1 alleles showing the most associated TCRs and HLA-C alleles showing the fewest. When HLA alleles, especially DR and DQ, strongly co-occurred, attributing TCR associations to individual alleles was difficult. A later genetic analysis associated a missense DCLRE1C variant with V-gene and J-gene trimming of TCR beta chains, and an independent cohort replicated the association. According to a later genetic analysis, donors in an Asian-associated ancestry cluster had fewer N-insertions in productive TCRs than the approximately 700-donor mean. A later analysis found that most CMV-associated TCR beta chains appeared HLA-restricted, with HLA associations seemingly driven largely by CMV exposure. Linkage disequilibrium might explain the correlated functional status among segregating V segments, but an unknown experimental factor could not be excluded. HLA typing was unavailable for some donors at each locus, so association tests used only the typed subset. Specific HLA alleles were associated with over 15,000 TCR beta sequences at a false discovery rate of 0.05 in a later analysis. For the cohort, immune exposure information was limited to CMV serostatus. Broadly in line with IMGT annotations, most TCR beta V segments showed up in productive rearrangements about 90% or about 30% of the time in an earlier analysis of 450 to 600 of the donors. In vitro tests confirmed that a few of the cytomegalovirus-associated TCR beta chains recognize cytomegalovirus antigens. Presence/absence analyses assumed roughly uniform sequencing depth across donors, an assumption that may not hold.

The cohort consisted of more than 650 healthy bone marrow donors. Cohort members were all nominally healthy when sampled, although unrecorded immune exposures were likely present. The donor tested CMV seronegative and was one of the 352 seronegative cohort members. A peripheral blood sample was collected from each donor, and TCR beta sequencing was performed on peripheral blood mononuclear cells. The Qiagen DNeasy Blood Extraction Kit was used to extract genomic DNA from the blood cell samples. CDR1 and CDR2 are read off the germline V gene as MGHRA and YSYEKL. The CDR3 contains 16 residues, cysteine and phenylalanine counted. Only the CDR3 part of the read is kept: 48 bases, read in frame from the first base. V and J are trimmed by 3 bases and 8 bases, and the gene matches miss 12 bases of the junction.

The sequence is built from TRBV4-1 and TRBJ2-2; 7 of the junction bases match TRBD2. Source material: PBMCs. The sequence was collected from a man aged 40-49 years in good health and CMV-seronegative. For the CDR3, the sequence is CASSQRLAGVGGELFF. The sequenced DNA: TGCGCCAGCAGCCAGAGACTAGCCGGGGTCGGAGGGGAGCTGTTTTTT.